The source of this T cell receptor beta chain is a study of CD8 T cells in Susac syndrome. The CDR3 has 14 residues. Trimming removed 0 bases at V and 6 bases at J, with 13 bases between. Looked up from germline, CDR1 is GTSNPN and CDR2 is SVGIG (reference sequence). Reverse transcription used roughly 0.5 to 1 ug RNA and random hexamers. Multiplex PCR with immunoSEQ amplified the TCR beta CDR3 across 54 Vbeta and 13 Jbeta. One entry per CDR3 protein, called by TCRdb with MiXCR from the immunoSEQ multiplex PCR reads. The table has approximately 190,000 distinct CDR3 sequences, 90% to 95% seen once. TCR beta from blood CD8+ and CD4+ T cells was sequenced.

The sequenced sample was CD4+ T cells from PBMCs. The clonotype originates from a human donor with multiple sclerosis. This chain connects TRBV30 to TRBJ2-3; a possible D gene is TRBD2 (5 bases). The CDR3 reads CAWSVRVGIDTQYF. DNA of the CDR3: TGTGCCTGGAGTGTGAGGGTAGGGATCGATACGCAGTATTTT.